This TCR beta chain was identified during a study of blood T cells in healthy people across ages. At the level of the study: Researchers report that template switching captured about one barcoded beta molecule per two T cells. Study-wide points: With naive T cell percentage, TCR beta diversity showed a strong correlation. The diversity estimates, figures obtained from one million T cells, were considered underestimates.

Each donor had ten milliliters of peripheral blood drawn. A note on this clonotype: The antigen is not known.

Germline V gives CDR1 SGHTA, CDR2 FQGNSA. The CDR3 sequence is 14 residues long. The V and J ends lost 5 bases and 4 bases, in that order; junction bases with no gene match: 7. Then a second PCR, running roughly 7 to 12 cycles, was carried out with a sample-barcoded 5' primer and a J-beta primer mix. TCRdb called the 5' RACE reads again in MiXCR, with one record for every CDR3 protein. The sample shows roughly 900,000 distinct CDR3 sequences, roughly 26% of them seen only once. Sequencing input: blood. J is TRBJ1-1 and V is TRBV7-2, with TRBD1 identical over 7 bases. This clonotype originated in a woman of 80 years or more in good health. The CDR3 nucleotides read TGTGCCAGCAGCCTTGACAGGGTCGGCACTGAAGCTTTCTTT. Translation: CASSLDRVGTEAFF.